This entry is about one T cell receptor beta chain. The CDR3 is 14 amino acids. V dropped 6 bases and J dropped 0 bases, with 12 bases sitting between them. The germline gives CDR1 ENHRY, CDR2 SYGVKD. A second PCR of roughly 7 to 11 cycles used a sample-barcoded 5' primer and a J-beta primer mix. TCRdb fed the 5' RACE reads into MiXCR, producing one record per CDR3 protein. The repertoire holds about 1.8 million distinct CDR3 sequences, with approximately 50% as singletons. These data come from a study of blood T cells in healthy people across ages. The sample was blood. V is TRBV10-3 and J is TRBJ2-7; D not resolved. This sequence originates from a woman aged 40-49 years in good health. The CDR3 sequence: CAIREQGTSYEQYF. CDR3 nucleotides: TGTGCCATCAGGGAGCAAGGAACCTCCTACGAGCAGTACTTC.